Below are 16 T cell receptor beta chains sequenced from a single sample in a study of T cell repertoires in ileal Crohn's disease. Measured with immunoSEQ multiplex PCR; TCRdb has only the in-frame clones, and not every one. This sample has 7,400 or so clones, with approximately 85% found just once. The time point here: inflamed ileum from the surgical specimen. The material sequenced was ileal tissue. The receptors stem from an adult with Crohn's disease.

This chain joins TRBV28 and TRBJ2-7; TRBD2 agrees at 8 bases. The V gene's germline CDR1 is MDHEN and CDR2 SYDVKM. The CDR3 sequence is 14 residues long. The J segment lost 1 base and the V segment lost 5 bases, leaving 4 bases of the junction unmatched. The CDR3 loop is CASSPLAVSYEQYF. The CDR3 DNA sequence: TGTGCCAGCAGTCCACTAGCGGTTTCCTACGAGCAGTACTTC.

This clone was found a few times. The chain employs TRBV5-5 and TRBJ2-1, with D perhaps TRBD2 (5 bases). Trimming cost V 4 bases and J 3 bases, with 14 bases left between them. The CDR3 is made up of 15 amino acids. Germline CDR1 and CDR2: SGHKS and YYEKEE (reference sequence). CDR3 sequence reads: CASSRTRGNYNEQFF. CDR3 DNA: TGTGCCAGCAGCCGAACACGGGGAAACTACAATGAGCAGTTCTTC.

This rearrangement joins TRBV28 to TRBJ1-4; TRBD1 aligns across 8 bases. The length of the CDR3 is 15 residues. The germline V gene encodes CDR1 MDHEN and CDR2 SYDVKM. V dropped 5 bases and J dropped 7; count of bases not matched to a gene: 9. The CDR3: CASSILSGGSEKLFF. The CDR3 coding sequence is TGTGCCAGCAGTATACTTTCAGGGGGCAGTGAAAAACTGTTTTTT.

V and J are TRBV9 and TRBJ1-4; weak D call: TRBD1 (6 bases). The CDR3 runs 15 residues. CDR1 and CDR2 from the germline V gene are SGDLS and YYNGEE. Between the trimmed V and J ends, which lost 1 base and 5 bases, there was a span of 12 bases. CDR3: CASSVSLQGNEKLFF. The CDR3 DNA reads as TGTGCCAGCAGCGTATCCCTACAGGGCAATGAAAAACTGTTTTTT.

V is TRBV27 and J is TRBJ1-2; D perhaps matches TRBD1 (6 bases). The CDR3 extends over 15 amino acids. Trimming pared 5 bases from V and 2 bases from J, leaving 15 bases between. The germline CDR1 and CDR2 sequences are MNHEY and SMNVEV (reference sequence). The CDR3 protein is CASSQVTGNNYGYTF. Written as DNA, the CDR3 is TGTGCCAGCAGTCAAGTAACAGGGAACAACTATGGCTACACCTTC.

The rearrangement links TRBV7-2 to TRBJ2-7; weak D call: TRBD1 (5 bases). CDR1 and CDR2 from the germline V gene are SGHTA and FQGNSA. V was clipped by 3 bases and J by 2 bases, with 11 bases between them. This CDR3 has 14 residues. The CDR3 loop reads CASSLWAGPYEQYF. The CDR3 coding sequence is TGTGCCAGCAGCTTGTGGGCAGGGCCCTACGAGCAGTACTTC.

V usage is TRBV4-1 and J usage is TRBJ2-7, with TRBD2 matching over 7 bases. The CDR3 is 17 amino acids. J was trimmed by 0 bases and V by 4 bases; bases with no gene match: 12. Germline V gene data show CDR1 as MGHRA and CDR2 as YSYEKL. The CDR3, as DNA: TGCGCCAGCAGCCTCTTACCCCTGGCTAGCGGCTCCTACGAGCAGTACTTC. It is translated as CASSLLPLASGSYEQYF.

The V gene is TRBV14, the J gene TRBJ2-7, with a possible D match to TRBD1 (5 bases). With 4 bases removed from V and 3 bases from J, the gap between germline ends came to 7 bases. The CDR3 contains 12 residues. The germline V gene encodes CDR1 SGHDN and CDR2 FVKESK. CDR3 bases: TGTGCCAGCAGCCGACAGAGCTACGAGCAGTACTTC. Translated, it gives CASSRQSYEQYF.

The rearrangement links TRBV7-2 to TRBJ1-5; 11 bases align to TRBD1. Germline-derived CDR1 and CDR2 are SGHTA and FQGNSA. The CDR3 runs 15 residues. Trimming took 5 bases from V and 7 from J; bases not matched to a gene: 7. CDR3 DNA: TGTGCCAGCAGCCGGACAGGGGGCAACGGCCAGCCCCAGCATTTT. Translating gives CASSRTGGNGQPQHF.

In this sample, this clone turned up a few times. This CDR3 is CASSGRWETQYF. DNA of the CDR3: TGTGCCAGCAGCGGCCGATGGGAGACCCAGTACTTC. V and J are TRBV11-1 and TRBJ2-5; D unresolved. This CDR3 contains 12 residues. CDR1 is SGHAT, CDR2 FQDESV, per germline (reference sequence). Trimming cost V 5 bases and J 5 bases, with 9 bases left between them.

V usage is TRBV29-1 and J usage is TRBJ2-1; 12 bases map to TRBD2. Germline V lookup: CDR1 SQVTM, CDR2 ANQGSEA. The CDR3 extends over 14 amino acids. The ends lost 3 bases at V and 9 bases at J; junction bases unmatched: 6. CDR3 amino acids: CSVEPGLAGFEQFF. CDR3 sequence (DNA): TGCAGCGTTGAGCCCGGACTAGCGGGGTTTGAGCAGTTCTTC.

The chain is built from TRBV4-1 and TRBJ2-7; 8 positions agree with TRBD2. V dropped 4 bases and J dropped 4; count of bases not matched to a gene: 9. Germline V gene data show CDR1 as MGHRA and CDR2 as YSYEKL. The CDR3 loop spans 15 amino acids. The CDR3 DNA reads TGCGCCAGCAGCCCCCCCAGCGGGAGAACTTACGAGCAGTACTTC. It encodes CASSPPSGRTYEQYF.

The chain uses TRBV4-2 and TRBJ2-4; D possibly corresponds to TRBD2 (6 bases). CDR3 length equals 20 residues. Germline V gene lookup returns CDR1 LGHNA and CDR2 YNFKEQ. V was clipped by 3 bases and J by 0 bases, with 24 bases between them. The CDR3 loop is CASSQDLARIVPLAKNIQYF. The CDR3 DNA reads TGTGCCAGCAGCCAGGATCTAGCGAGGATAGTTCCCCTAGCCAAAAACATTCAGTACTTC.

This rearrangement joins TRBV5-1 to TRBJ2-7, with D unresolved. Trimming took 0 bases from V and 6 from J, leaving 16 bases between them. The CDR3 covers 15 residues. Germline V gene sequence: CDR1 SGHRS, CDR2 YFSETQ. The CDR3: CASSLGSLGFREQYF. Written as DNA, the CDR3 is TGCGCCAGCAGCTTGGGGTCCTTAGGGTTTCGCGAGCAGTACTTC.

The chain recombines TRBV11-2 with TRBJ2-1, with 16 bases aligning to TRBD2. The germline CDR1 and CDR2 sequences are SGHAT and FQNNGV. The length of the CDR3 is 17 residues. V lost 3 bases, J lost 4 bases, and 3 bases stayed unmatched. The CDR3 DNA reads as TGTGCCAGCAGCTTCGGGACTAGCGGGAGGGCTTACAATGAGCAGTTCTTC. Translation: CASSFGTSGRAYNEQFF.

CDR3 protein: CAISDSSYNSPLHF. In DNA, the CDR3 is TGTGCCATCAGTGACAGCTCCTATAATTCACCCCTCCACTTT. The J gene is TRBJ1-6, the V gene TRBV10-3; D not resolved. The CDR3 covers 14 residues. V was clipped by 3 bases and J by 0 bases, with 3 bases between them. In germline, CDR1 is ENHRY, CDR2 SYGVKD.